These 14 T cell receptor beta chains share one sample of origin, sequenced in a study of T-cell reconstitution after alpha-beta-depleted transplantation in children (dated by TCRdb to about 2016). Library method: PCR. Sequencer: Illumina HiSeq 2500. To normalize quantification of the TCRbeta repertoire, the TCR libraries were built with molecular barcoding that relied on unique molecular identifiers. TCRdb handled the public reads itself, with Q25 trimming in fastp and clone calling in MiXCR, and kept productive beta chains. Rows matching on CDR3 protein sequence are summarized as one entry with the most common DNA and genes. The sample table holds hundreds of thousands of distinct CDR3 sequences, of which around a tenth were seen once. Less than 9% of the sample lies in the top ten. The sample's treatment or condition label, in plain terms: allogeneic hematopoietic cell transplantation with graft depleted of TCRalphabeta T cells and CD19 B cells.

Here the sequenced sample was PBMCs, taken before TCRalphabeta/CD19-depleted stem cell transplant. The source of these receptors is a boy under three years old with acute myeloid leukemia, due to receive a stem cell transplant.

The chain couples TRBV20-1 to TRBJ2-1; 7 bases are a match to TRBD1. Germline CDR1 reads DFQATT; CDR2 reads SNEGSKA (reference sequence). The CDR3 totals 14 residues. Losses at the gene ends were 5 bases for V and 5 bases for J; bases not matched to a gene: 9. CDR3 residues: CSAQRQGLNNEQFF. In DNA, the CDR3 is TGCAGTGCTCAAAGACAGGGATTGAACAATGAGCAGTTCTTC.

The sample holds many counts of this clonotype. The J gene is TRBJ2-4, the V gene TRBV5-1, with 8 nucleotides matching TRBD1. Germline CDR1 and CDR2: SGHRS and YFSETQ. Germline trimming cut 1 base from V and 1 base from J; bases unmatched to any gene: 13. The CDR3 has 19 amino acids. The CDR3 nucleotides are TGCGCCAGCAGCTTGAAGGGACAGGAGAGGAATTGGGCCAAAAACATTCAGTACTTC. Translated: CASSLKGQERNWAKNIQYF.

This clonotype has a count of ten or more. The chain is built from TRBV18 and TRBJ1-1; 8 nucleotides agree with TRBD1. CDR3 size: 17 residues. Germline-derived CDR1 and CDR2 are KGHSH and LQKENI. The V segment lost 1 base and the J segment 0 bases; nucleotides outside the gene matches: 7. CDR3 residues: CASSPRRQGIMNTEAFF. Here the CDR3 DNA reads TGTGCCAGCTCACCACGCCGACAGGGGATAATGAACACTGAAGCTTTCTTT.

CDR3 DNA sequence: TGTGCCAGCTCACAGGGCCCGGACGCCTATGGCTACACCTTC. This translates into CASSQGPDAYGYTF. The chain employs TRBV18 and TRBJ1-2; D is unclear. V dropped 4 bases and J dropped 4 bases, with 13 bases sitting between them. The CDR3 sequence is 14 residues long. Germline lookup yields CDR1 KGHSH and CDR2 LQKENI.

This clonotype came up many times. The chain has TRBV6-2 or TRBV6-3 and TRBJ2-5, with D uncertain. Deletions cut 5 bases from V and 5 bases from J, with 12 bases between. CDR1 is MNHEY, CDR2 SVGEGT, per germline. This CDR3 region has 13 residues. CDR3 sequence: CASSTLGVETQYF. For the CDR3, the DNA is TGTGCCAGCAGTACCTTAGGCGTGGAGACCCAGTACTTC.

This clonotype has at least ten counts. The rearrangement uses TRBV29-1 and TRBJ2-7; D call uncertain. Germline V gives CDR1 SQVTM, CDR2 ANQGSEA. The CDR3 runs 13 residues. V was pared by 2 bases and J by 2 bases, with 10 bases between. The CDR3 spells CSVESVNTYEQYF. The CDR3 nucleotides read TGCAGCGTTGAATCGGTAAATACCTACGAGCAGTACTTC.

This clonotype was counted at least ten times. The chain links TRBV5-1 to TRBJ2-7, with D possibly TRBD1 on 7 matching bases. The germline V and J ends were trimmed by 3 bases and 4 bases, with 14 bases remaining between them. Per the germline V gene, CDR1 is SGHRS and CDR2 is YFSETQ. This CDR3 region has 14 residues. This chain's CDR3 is CASSSRGTPYEQYF. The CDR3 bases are TGCGCCAGCAGCTCCAGGGGGACTCCATACGAGCAGTACTTC.

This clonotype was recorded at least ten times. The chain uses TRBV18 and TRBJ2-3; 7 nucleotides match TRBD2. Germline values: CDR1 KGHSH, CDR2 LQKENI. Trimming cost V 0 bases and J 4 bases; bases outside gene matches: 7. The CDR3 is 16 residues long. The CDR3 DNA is TGTGCCAGCTCACCACCGGGGACGGGGGGACCAGATACGCAGTATTTT. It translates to CASSPPGTGGPDTQYF.

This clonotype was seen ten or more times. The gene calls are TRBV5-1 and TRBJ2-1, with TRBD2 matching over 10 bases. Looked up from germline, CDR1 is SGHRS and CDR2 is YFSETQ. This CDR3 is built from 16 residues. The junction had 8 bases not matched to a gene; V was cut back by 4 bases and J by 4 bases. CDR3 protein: CASSTSGGVTYNEQFF. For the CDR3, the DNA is TGCGCCAGCAGCACGAGCGGGGGGGTAACTTACAATGAGCAGTTCTTC.

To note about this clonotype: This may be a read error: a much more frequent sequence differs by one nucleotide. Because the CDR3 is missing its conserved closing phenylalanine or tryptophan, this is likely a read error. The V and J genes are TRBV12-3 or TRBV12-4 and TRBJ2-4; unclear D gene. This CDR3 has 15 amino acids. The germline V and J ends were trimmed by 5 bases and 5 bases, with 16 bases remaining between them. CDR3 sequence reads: CASSPVPLVENIQYS. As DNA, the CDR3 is TGTGCCAGCAGTCCCGTCCCGTTAGTGGAAAACATTCAGTACTCC.

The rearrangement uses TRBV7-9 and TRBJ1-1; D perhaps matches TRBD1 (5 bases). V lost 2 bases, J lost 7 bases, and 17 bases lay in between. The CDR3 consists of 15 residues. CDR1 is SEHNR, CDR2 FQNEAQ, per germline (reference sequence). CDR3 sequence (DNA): TGTGCCAGCAGCTTAATCCGGGCAACGGGGCGTGAAGCTTTCTTT. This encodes CASSLIRATGREAFF.

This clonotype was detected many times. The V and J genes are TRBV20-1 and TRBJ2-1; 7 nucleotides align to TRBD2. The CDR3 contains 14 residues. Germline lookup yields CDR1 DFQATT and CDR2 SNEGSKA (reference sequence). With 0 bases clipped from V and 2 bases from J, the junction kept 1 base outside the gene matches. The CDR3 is CSARDGLAYNEQFF. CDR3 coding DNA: TGCAGTGCTAGAGATGGACTAGCCTACAATGAGCAGTTCTTC.

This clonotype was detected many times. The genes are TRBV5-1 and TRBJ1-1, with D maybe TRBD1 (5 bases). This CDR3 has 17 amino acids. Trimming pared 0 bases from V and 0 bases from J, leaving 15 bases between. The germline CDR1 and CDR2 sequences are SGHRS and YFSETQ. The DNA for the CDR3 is TGCGCCAGCAGCTTGGGACTCCTAAGGGGCATGAACACTGAAGCTTTCTTT. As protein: CASSLGLLRGMNTEAFF.

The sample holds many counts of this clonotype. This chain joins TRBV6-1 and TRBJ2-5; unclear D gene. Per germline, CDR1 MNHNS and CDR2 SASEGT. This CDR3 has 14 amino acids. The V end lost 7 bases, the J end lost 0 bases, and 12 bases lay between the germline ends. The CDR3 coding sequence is TGTGCCAGCACGGAAGCAGGAAACCAAGAGACCCAGTACTTC. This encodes CASTEAGNQETQYF.